These 21 T cell receptor beta chains originate from one sample sequenced in a study of blood T cell repertoires in COVID-19. The table came from immunoSEQ multiplex PCR; TCRdb's copy has only in-frame clones and leaves some out. This table holds roughly 250,000 clones, approximately 85% found once. Sequenced input: peripheral blood. These receptors all come from a woman aged 55-75 years with active or convalescent COVID-19.

This clone showed up just a few times. The genes are TRBV5-1 and TRBJ1-1, with D tentatively TRBD1 (5 bases). Trimming removed 0 bases from V and 4 bases from J, with 13 bases in between. The CDR3 is 15 residues long. Germline V gene sequence: CDR1 SGHRS, CDR2 YFSETQ. In nucleotides, the CDR3 is TGCGCCAGCAGCTTGGCCGGGGGGACGGCCACTGAAGCTTTCTTT. This encodes CASSLAGGTATEAFF.

The chain combines TRBV18 with TRBJ2-7; 7 positions agree with TRBD1. V lost 3 bases to trimming and J lost 2 bases; unmatched junction nucleotides: 10. In germline, CDR1 is KGHSH, CDR2 LQKENI. The CDR3 sequence is 16 residues long. The CDR3 region is CASSPSTGVKTYEQYF. Written as DNA, the CDR3 is TGTGCCAGCTCACCGTCTACAGGGGTAAAGACCTACGAGCAGTACTTC.

V and J are TRBV7-2 and TRBJ2-5; TRBD2 matches 9 bases. Germline CDR1 reads SGHTA; CDR2 reads FQGNSA. The CDR3 is 16 residues long. V shed 2 bases and J 4 bases; nucleotides not matched to a gene: 8. DNA for the CDR3: TGTGCCAGCAGCTTATGGCGGGGGGGCGTAGGAGAGACCCAGTACTTC. Translation gives CASSLWRGGVGETQYF.

This clone was found a few times. The chain joins TRBV12-3 or TRBV12-4 to TRBJ1-3; no definite D call. This CDR3 has 13 residues. The germline V and J ends were trimmed by 2 bases and 4 bases, with 6 bases remaining between them. CDR3 loop: CASSLQWGNTIYF. For the CDR3, the DNA is TGTGCCAGCAGTTTACAGTGGGGAAACACCATATATTTT.

The chain links TRBV6-2 or TRBV6-3 to TRBJ1-5; 7 bases map to TRBD1. Germline values: CDR1 MNHEY, CDR2 SVGEGT. After removal of 2 bases from V and 11 bases from J, the junction contained 18 bases not matched to a gene. The length of the CDR3 is 17 residues. CDR3 loop: CASSYRPHRGFDRAQHF. In DNA, the CDR3 is TGTGCCAGCAGTTACCGCCCTCACAGGGGATTCGATCGGGCCCAGCATTTT.

This chain joins TRBV6-6 and TRBJ2-1, with TRBD2 matching 7 bases. CDR1 is MNHNY, CDR2 SVGAGI, per germline (reference sequence). The V and J ends lost 6 bases and 2 bases, in that order; junction bases with no gene match: 10. This CDR3 comprises 16 residues. CDR3 in DNA: TGTGCCAGCAGGGATGGGGGGGGACGGGCCTACAATGAGCAGTTCTTC. This gives the protein CASRDGGGRAYNEQFF.

This chain joins TRBV5-1 and TRBJ2-3, with 14 nucleotides matching TRBD2. Germline V gives CDR1 SGHRS, CDR2 YFSETQ. V lost 4 bases and J lost 2; bases outside the gene matches: 9. There are 18 residues in the CDR3. Here the CDR3 reads CASSQGLAGGHSTDTQYF. Here the CDR3 DNA reads TGCGCCAGCAGCCAAGGACTAGCGGGGGGACATTCCACAGATACGCAGTATTTT.

CDR3 sequence: CASSLASRTGHYEAFF. CDR3 DNA sequence: TGTGCCAGCAGCTTGGCTAGTAGGACAGGACACTATGAAGCTTTCTTT. The genes are TRBV5-4 and TRBJ1-1; 7 bases agree with TRBD1. V trimming: 0 bases; J trimming: 7 bases; junction bases outside the gene matches: 12. The CDR3 has 16 residues. The germline V gene encodes CDR1 SGHNT and CDR2 YYREEE (reference sequence).

Here the CDR3 reads CASSMLQGGGTEAFF. CDR3 coding DNA: TGTGCCAGTAGTATGCTACAGGGGGGAGGTACTGAAGCTTTCTTT. The chain employs TRBV19 and TRBJ1-1; 8 nucleotides match TRBD1. This CDR3 has 15 amino acids. Unmatched junction bases numbered 8, after V lost 3 bases and J lost 5 bases. Germline CDR1 reads LNHDA; CDR2 reads SQIVND (reference sequence). Using reference TRBV19 and TRBJ1-1 for the parts outside the CDR3, the full variable domain is DGGITQSPKYLFRKEGQNVTLSCEQNLNHDAMYWYRQDPGQGLRLIYYSQIVNDFQKGDIAEGYSVSREKKESFPLTVTSAQKNPTAFYLCASSMLQGGGTEAFFGQGTRLTVV.

The rearrangement uses TRBV23-1 and TRBJ1-5, with D unresolved. TRBV23-1 falls under the ORF class, with uncertain function. Trimming removed 6 bases from V and 7 bases from J, with 7 bases in between. The CDR3 extends over 11 amino acids. CDR3 protein: CASRGRQPQHF. CDR3 nucleotide sequence: TGCGCCAGCAGGGGGAGGCAGCCCCAGCATTTT.

The rearrangement links TRBV7-6 to TRBJ2-3, with a tentative D call TRBD2 (6 bases). With 1 base removed from V and 0 bases from J, the gap between germline ends came to 8 bases. Germline CDR1 is SGHVS and CDR2 is FNYEAQ. The CDR3 length is 15 residues. The CDR3 DNA reads as TGTGCCAGCAGCTTAGGACTAGGCAGCACAGATACGCAGTATTTT. It translates to CASSLGLGSTDTQYF.

This clone turned up a few times. This rearrangement joins TRBV9 to TRBJ1-2; TRBD1 is a possible D gene (5 bases). V was clipped by 1 base and J by 4 bases, with 14 bases between them. The germline V gene encodes CDR1 SGDLS and CDR2 YYNGEE. This CDR3 comprises 15 residues. The CDR3 nucleotides read TGTGCCAGCAGCGTAAAAGGGGATCTTGTCTATGGCTACACCTTC. It encodes CASSVKGDLVYGYTF.

This clone appeared a few times. This rearrangement joins TRBV6-1 to TRBJ2-2, with 9 bases lining up with TRBD2. The germline V gene encodes CDR1 MNHNS and CDR2 SASEGT. This CDR3 is 20 amino acids long. Germline trimming cut 0 bases from V and 2 bases from J; bases unmatched to any gene: 13. CDR3 coding DNA: TGTGCCAGCAGTGAAGCTTTGTTCGGTAGCGGGGGCCCAAACACCGGGGAGCTGTTTTTT. Its protein product is CASSEALFGSGGPNTGELFF.

The rearrangement joins TRBV7-6 to TRBJ2-1; 10 bases map to TRBD2. Losses at the gene ends were 0 bases for V and 6 bases for J; bases not matched to a gene: 14. The CDR3 runs to 19 residues. Germline V lookup: CDR1 SGHVS, CDR2 FNYEAQ. CDR3 region: CASSLALAGELSGLNEQFF. The CDR3 DNA sequence: TGTGCCAGCAGCTTAGCGCTAGCGGGGGAGCTCTCCGGACTCAATGAGCAGTTCTTC.

The V call is TRBV6-4, the J call TRBJ2-5, with 8 bases that match TRBD2. V gave up 6 bases and J gave up 5 bases; unmatched junction bases: 11. Germline CDR1 reads MRHNA; CDR2 reads SNTAGT. The CDR3 contains 15 residues. The CDR3 DNA reads TGTGCCAGCAGCCACCTGGCGGGGGGCCGGGAGACCCAGTACTTC. Its protein is CASSHLAGGRETQYF.

This chain connects TRBV5-1 to TRBJ1-2; perhaps TRBD1 as D (6 bases). V lost 0 bases, J lost 8 bases, and 20 bases lay in between. The germline V gene has CDR1 SGHRS and CDR2 YFSETQ. This CDR3 spans 16 amino acids. In DNA form, the CDR3 reads TGCGCCAGCAGCTTGGAGGTTCAACGGGGGGCCAGCGGCTACACCTTC. This gives the protein CASSLEVQRGASGYTF.

Details on this clone: This CDR3 is also generated by other DNA sequences in the sample. The chain employs TRBV29-1 and TRBJ1-2, with a tentative D call TRBD1 (5 bases). Trimming took off 7 bases at V and 4 bases at J, with 19 bases between the two ends. This CDR3 spans 14 amino acids. Germline CDR1 SQVTM, CDR2 ANQGSEA. CDR3 amino acids: CSAGAPGESYGYTF. The CDR3 bases are TGCAGCGCCGGAGCCCCGGGGGAATCCTATGGCTACACCTTC.

The CDR3, as DNA: TGTGCCTGGCGTCGAGGGATGAACACTGAAGCTTTCTTT. Protein sequence: CAWRRGMNTEAFF. The chain is built from TRBV30 and TRBJ1-1; D is ambiguous. With 5 bases removed from V and 0 bases from J, the gap between germline ends came to 10 bases. CDR1 and CDR2 from the germline V gene are GTSNPN and SVGIG (reference sequence). The CDR3 runs 13 residues.

The chain uses TRBV2 and TRBJ1-2; a possible D gene is TRBD1 (5 bases). The CDR3 runs to 15 residues. V was pared by 7 bases and J by 3 bases, with 18 bases between. Per the germline V gene, CDR1 is SNHLY and CDR2 is FYNNEI. The CDR3 loop reads CASTPRGLIDYGYTF. CDR3 sequence (DNA): TGTGCCAGCACCCCCCGGGGACTAATAGACTATGGCTACACCTTC.

The J gene is TRBJ2-5, the V gene TRBV7-9; D may be TRBD2 (6 bases). The V gene lost 3 bases and the J gene lost 5 bases, with 13 bases spanning the gap. Germline assignment: CDR1 SEHNR and CDR2 FQNEAQ (reference sequence). The CDR3 runs to 14 residues. CDR3 nucleotides: TGTGCCAGCAGCTTTCTAGCGACCCTTGAGACCCAGTACTTC. It translates to CASSFLATLETQYF.

DNA of the CDR3: TGTGCCAGCAGCCCGGCGGAAACCAATGAGCAGTTCTTC. The encoded protein is CASSPAETNEQFF. J is TRBJ2-1 and V is TRBV3-1 (or the pseudogene TRBV3-2); D is unclear. Germline V gene lookup returns CDR1 LGHDT and CDR2 YNNKEL (reference sequence). This CDR3 region has 13 residues. The germline V and J ends were trimmed by 4 bases and 6 bases, with 10 bases remaining between them.